The 8 T cell receptor beta chains below were found in one sample sequenced in a study of CD8 T cells in ankylosing spondylitis. Findings of the study overall: What appeared characteristic of ankylosing spondylitis blood was a TCR beta motif of eight highly homologous variants.

Their recognized antigens are unknown. TCRdb recomputed calls from the 5' RACE reads with MiXCR, one row per CDR3 protein. The repertoire holds about 500,000 distinct CDR3 sequences, with under 5.5% as singletons. The specimen sequenced was blood, either unsorted or a sorted T cell fraction (not recorded which). The receptors shown here come from a male donor with ankylosing spondylitis.

There are a few counts of this clonotype. This may stem from a read error, because a much larger clone lies one nucleotide away. V is TRBV20-1 and J is TRBJ2-3; 10 nucleotides match TRBD2. The length of the CDR3 is 19 residues. The ends lost 5 bases at V and 2 bases at J; junction bases unmatched: 19. CDR1 is DFQATT and CDR2 is SNEGSKA in the germline V gene (reference sequence). In nucleotides, the CDR3 is TGCAGTGCTCCTATTAGTACTAGCGGGACCCTGTCCTACACAGATACGCAGTATTTT. Protein sequence: CSAPISTSGTLSYTDTQYF.

This clonotype occurred many times. The chain links TRBV29-1 to TRBJ2-3, with a possible D match to TRBD1 (6 bases). The ends were cut back, 4 bases at V and 2 bases at J, with 7 bases in the middle. Germline V gene lookup returns CDR1 SQVTM and CDR2 ANQGSEA. This CDR3 region has 12 residues. CDR3 sequence: CSVGTVTDTQYF. The CDR3 DNA reads TGCAGCGTTGGGACAGTCACAGATACGCAGTATTTT.

This clonotype was seen at least ten times. The chain employs TRBV4-3 and TRBJ1-2, with D hard to call. CDR3 size: 14 residues. Trimming left V 4 bases short and J 8 bases short, with 17 bases between. Germline V CDR1 and CDR2: LGHNA, YSLEER. The CDR3 region has the DNA TGCGCCAGCAGCCTCGCTAGAACCTTGGGCGGCTACACCTTC. This sequence encodes CASSLARTLGGYTF.

Ten or more counts support this clonotype. This rearrangement joins TRBV6-5 to TRBJ2-3; maybe TRBD2 (6 bases). Trimming stripped 2 bases from V and 4 bases from J, with 13 bases between. This CDR3 is 15 amino acids long. Per germline, CDR1 MNHEY and CDR2 SVGAGI. The CDR3 loop reads CASSYIREWADTQYF. The DNA for the CDR3 is TGTGCCAGCAGTTACATTCGGGAGTGGGCAGATACGCAGTATTTT.

This clonotype was seen at least ten times. V and J are TRBV6-2 or TRBV6-3 and TRBJ1-5; D remains ambiguous. Between the trimmed V and J ends, which lost 0 bases and 2 bases, there was a span of 17 bases. The length of the CDR3 is 18 residues. Germline V gene sequence: CDR1 MNHEY, CDR2 SVGEGT. DNA for the CDR3: TGTGCCAGCAGTTACTCGTTAGTTGGAGGTGGGGGCAATCAGCCCCAGCATTTT. It is translated as CASSYSLVGGGGNQPQHF.

In this sample, this clonotype turned up many times. The chain links TRBV4-3 to TRBJ2-7; D gene unclear. CDR1 and CDR2 (germline): LGHNA, YSLEER. Trimming took 1 base from V and 0 from J, leaving 10 bases between them. This CDR3 is built from 15 residues. DNA of the CDR3: TGCGCCAGCAGCCAAGTGGCGGATAGCTCCTACGAGCAGTACTTC. Translation: CASSQVADSSYEQYF.

There are many counts of this clonotype. The chain joins TRBV6-5 to TRBJ2-6; 12 bases line up with TRBD2. CDR3 length: 18 residues. Germline values: CDR1 MNHEY, CDR2 SVGAGI. Trimming took 4 bases from V and 4 from J; bases not matched to a gene: 8. The CDR3 coding sequence is TGTGCCAGCAGTTCATCTAGCGGGAGGGCGGAAGGGGCCAACGTCCTGACTTTC. This translates into CASSSSSGRAEGANVLTF.

This clonotype was observed many times. This chain joins TRBV6-5 and TRBJ2-7; D uncertain. The CDR3 extends over 16 amino acids. Germline lookup yields CDR1 MNHEY and CDR2 SVGAGI. The V gene lost 2 bases and the J gene lost 3 bases, with 17 bases spanning the gap. CDR3 sequence: CASSYVARPLIYEQYF. The CDR3 DNA reads as TGTGCCAGCAGTTACGTAGCACGGCCCTTAATCTACGAGCAGTACTTC.